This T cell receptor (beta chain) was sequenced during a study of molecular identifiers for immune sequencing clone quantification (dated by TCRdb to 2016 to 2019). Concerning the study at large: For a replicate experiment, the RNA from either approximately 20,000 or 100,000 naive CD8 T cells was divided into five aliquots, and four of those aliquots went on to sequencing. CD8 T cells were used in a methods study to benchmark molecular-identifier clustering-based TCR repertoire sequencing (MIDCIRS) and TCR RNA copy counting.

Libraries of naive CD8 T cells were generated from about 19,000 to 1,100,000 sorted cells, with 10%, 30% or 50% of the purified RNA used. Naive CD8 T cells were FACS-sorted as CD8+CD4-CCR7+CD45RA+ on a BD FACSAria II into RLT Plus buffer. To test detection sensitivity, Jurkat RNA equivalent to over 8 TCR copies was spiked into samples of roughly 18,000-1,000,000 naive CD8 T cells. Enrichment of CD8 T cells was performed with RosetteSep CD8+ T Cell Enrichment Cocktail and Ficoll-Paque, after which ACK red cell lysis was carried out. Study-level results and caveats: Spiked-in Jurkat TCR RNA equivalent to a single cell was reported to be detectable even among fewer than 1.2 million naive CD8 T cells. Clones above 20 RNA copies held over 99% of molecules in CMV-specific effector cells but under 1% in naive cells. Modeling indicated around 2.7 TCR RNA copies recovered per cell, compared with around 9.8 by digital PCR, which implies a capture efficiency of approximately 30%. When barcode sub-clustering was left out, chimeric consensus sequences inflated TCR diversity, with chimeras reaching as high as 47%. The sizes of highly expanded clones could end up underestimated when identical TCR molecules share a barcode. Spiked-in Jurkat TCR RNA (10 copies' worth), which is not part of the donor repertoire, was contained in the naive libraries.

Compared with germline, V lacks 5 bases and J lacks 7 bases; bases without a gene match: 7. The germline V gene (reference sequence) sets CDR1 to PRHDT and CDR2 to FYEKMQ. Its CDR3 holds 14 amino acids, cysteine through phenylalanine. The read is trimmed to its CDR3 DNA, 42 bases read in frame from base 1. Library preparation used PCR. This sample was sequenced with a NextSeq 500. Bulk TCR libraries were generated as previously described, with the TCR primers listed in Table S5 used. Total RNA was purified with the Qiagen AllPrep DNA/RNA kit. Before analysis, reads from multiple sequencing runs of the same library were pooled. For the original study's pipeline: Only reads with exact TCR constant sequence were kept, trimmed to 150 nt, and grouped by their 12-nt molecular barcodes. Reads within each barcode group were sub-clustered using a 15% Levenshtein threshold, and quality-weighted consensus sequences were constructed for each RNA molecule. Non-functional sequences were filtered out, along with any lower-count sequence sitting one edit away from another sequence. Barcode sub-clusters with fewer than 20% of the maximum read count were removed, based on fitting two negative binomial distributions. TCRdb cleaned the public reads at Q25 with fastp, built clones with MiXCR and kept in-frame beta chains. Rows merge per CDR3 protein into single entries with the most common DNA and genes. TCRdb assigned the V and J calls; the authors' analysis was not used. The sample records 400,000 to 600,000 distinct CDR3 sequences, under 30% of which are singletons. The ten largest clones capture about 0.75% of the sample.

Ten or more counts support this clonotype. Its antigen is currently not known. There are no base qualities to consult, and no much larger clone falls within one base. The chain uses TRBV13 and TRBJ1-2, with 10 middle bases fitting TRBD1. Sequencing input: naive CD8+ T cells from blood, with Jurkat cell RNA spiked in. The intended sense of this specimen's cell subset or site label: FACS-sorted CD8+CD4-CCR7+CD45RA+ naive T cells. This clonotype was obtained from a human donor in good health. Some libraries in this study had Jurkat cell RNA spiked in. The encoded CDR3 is CASSSAGTGAGYTF. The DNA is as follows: TGTGCCAGCAGCAGTGCCGGGACAGGGGCTGGCTACACCTTC. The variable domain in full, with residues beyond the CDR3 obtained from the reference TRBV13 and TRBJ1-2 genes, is AAGVIQSPRHLIKEKRETATLKCYPIPRHDTVYWYQQGPGQDPQFLISFYEKMQSDKGSIPDRFSAQQFSDYHSELNMSSLELGDSALYFCASSSAGTGAGYTFGSGTRLTVV.